Only a few counts were recorded for the clone carrying this T cell receptor beta chain. What it recognizes is unknown. It was via CD45RO/CCR7/CD25/CD127/CD95/CD27 that CD4+ naive, central memory, regulatory and stem cell-like memory cells were sorted. This sample was included in a study of beta chain features in type 1 diabetes. CDR3 length: 16 amino acids. CDR1 GTSNPN and CDR2 SVGIG come from the germline V gene (reference sequence). The V segment lost 0 bases and the J segment 5 bases; nucleotides outside the gene matches: 12. All of the isolated RNA was reverse transcribed, so expressed TCRB transcripts were sequenced. Assay: immunoSEQ multiplex PCR; the TCRdb copy retains only in-frame clones and omits some. The sample lists 150,000 to 170,000 clones; about a tenth were seen once. Study results and caveats: TCRB CDR3s were moderately but significantly shorter in Type 1 diabetes patients in all four CD4+ subsets. Patients showed naive, central memory and Treg TCRB repertoires that appeared more similar than those of healthy donors. A definitive answer on HLA type influencing TCRB rearrangement was not reached here.

The sample taken for sequencing was central memory CD4+ T cells from blood. The sequence was collected from a man aged 25 to 45 with type 1 diabetes. The genes are TRBV30 and TRBJ2-7; 8 bases map to TRBD2. The CDR3 is CAWSVREAGVLDEQYF. The CDR3 DNA sequence: TGTGCCTGGAGTGTGAGGGAAGCGGGAGTTCTAGACGAGCAGTACTTC. Full variable domain (missing parts from reference TRBV30 and TRBJ2-7): SQTIHQWPATLVQPVGSPLSLECTVEGTSNPNLYWYRQAAGRGLQLLFYSVGIGQISSEVPQNLSASRPQDRQFILSSKKLLLSDSGFYLCAWSVREAGVLDEQYFGPGTRLTVT.